This record looks at one T cell receptor beta chain sequence and its context. Its specificity is unknown. These data belong to a study of T-cell reconstitution after alpha-beta-depleted transplantation in children. Germline V gene data show CDR1 as SGHVS and CDR2 as FNYEAQ. After removal of 5 bases from V and 1 base from J, the junction contained 12 bases not matched to a gene. This CDR3 is built from 18 residues. Construction of the TCRbeta library involved unique molecular identifiers. TCRdb recomputed calls from the PCR reads with MiXCR, one row per CDR3 protein. The sample includes some 840,000 distinct CDR3 sequences, approximately 15% of them seen just once. Study-wide results and limits: T-cell counts and diversity at one year following transplant were attributed mainly to newly produced T cells. Alpha-beta T cells present about two months after transplant were reported to originate from several hundred expanded graft clones. High day-60 TCRbeta diversity in some patients came from surviving recipient T cells and thymic progenitors.

The specimen comprised PBMCs, mostly from graft donor cells, sampled 360 days after TCRalphabeta/CD19-depleted stem cell transplant. The chain is built from TRBV7-6 and TRBJ2-7; TRBD2 matches 12 bases. This receptor was taken from a male patient aged 5 to 17 who had a stem cell transplant for acute lymphoblastic leukemia, so the T cells may come from the graft donor. The CDR3 sequence is CASSTPWASGRGSYEQYF. The CDR3 region has the DNA TGTGCCAGCAGCACCCCATGGGCTAGCGGGAGGGGATCCTACGAGCAGTACTTC.